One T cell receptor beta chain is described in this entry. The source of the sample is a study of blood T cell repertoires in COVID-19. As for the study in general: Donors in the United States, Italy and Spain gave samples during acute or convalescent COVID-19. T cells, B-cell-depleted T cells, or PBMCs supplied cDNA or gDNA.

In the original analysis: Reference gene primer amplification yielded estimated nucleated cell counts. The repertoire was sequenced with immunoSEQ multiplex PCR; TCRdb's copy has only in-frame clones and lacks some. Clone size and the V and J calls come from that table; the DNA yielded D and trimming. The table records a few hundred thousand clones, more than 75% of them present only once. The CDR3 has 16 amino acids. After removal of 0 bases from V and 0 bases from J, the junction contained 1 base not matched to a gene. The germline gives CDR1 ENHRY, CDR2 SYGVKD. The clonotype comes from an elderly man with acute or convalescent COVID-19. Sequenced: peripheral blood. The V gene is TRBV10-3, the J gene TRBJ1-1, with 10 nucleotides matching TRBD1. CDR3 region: CAISESTGGLNTEAFF. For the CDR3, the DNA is TGTGCCATCAGTGAGTCGACAGGGGGCCTGAACACTGAAGCTTTCTTT.